The 21 T cell receptor beta chains below come from one sample, sequenced in a study of CD8+CD57+ T cells in acquired aplastic anemia. TCR beta VDJ and CDR3 profiles were obtained from a genomic DNA template. In TCRdb, the reads were re-called with MiXCR into one record per CDR3 protein. The table lists around 140,000 distinct CDR3 sequences, 41% of them singletons. The specimen was sorted CD4+, CD8+, or CD8+CD57+ T cells (not recorded which) from PBMCs. These receptors were obtained from a human donor in good health, serving as a control.

This clonotype was observed many times. The V gene is TRBV5-5, the J gene TRBJ1-2, with D perhaps TRBD1 (5 bases). The germline gives CDR1 SGHKS, CDR2 YYEKEE (reference sequence). V dropped 6 bases and J dropped 8 bases, with 17 bases sitting between them. The CDR3 runs 13 residues. The CDR3 DNA reads as TGTGCCAGCAACGCTGACAGCCGGGGAGGCTACACCTTC. It encodes CASNADSRGGYTF.

This clonotype has at least ten counts. The chain combines TRBV9 with TRBJ1-2; D is possibly TRBD1 (5 bases). The CDR3 spans 13 residues. V dropped 1 base and J dropped 4 bases, with 8 bases sitting between them. Germline V gene sequence: CDR1 SGDLS, CDR2 YYNGEE. This chain's CDR3 is CASSVSGPYGYTF. CDR3 nucleotide sequence: TGTGCCAGCAGCGTATCAGGGCCCTATGGCTACACCTTC.

This clonotype showed up many times. This chain connects TRBV5-1 to TRBJ1-6; D is ambiguous. Germline CDR1 reads SGHRS; CDR2 reads YFSETQ. The CDR3 is 15 amino acids. The ends were cut back, 3 bases at V and 4 bases at J, with 11 bases in the middle. This CDR3 reads CASSSGGTYNSPLHF. The CDR3 DNA is TGCGCCAGCAGCTCAGGTGGCACTTATAATTCACCCCTCCACTTT.

This chain connects TRBV24-1 to TRBJ2-1; 11 positions agree with TRBD1. The germline gives CDR1 KGHDR, CDR2 SFDVKD. V was clipped by 11 bases and J by 7 bases; unmatched bases: 3. This CDR3 region has 12 residues. CDR3 DNA sequence: TGTGCCATCGGGACAGGGGGAAATGAGCAGTTCTTC. This gives the protein CAIGTGGNEQFF.

This clonotype was observed a few times. The chain carries TRBV5-1 and TRBJ2-1, with 10 bases aligning to TRBD2. Unmatched junction bases numbered 6, after V lost 4 bases and J lost 5 bases. CDR1 and CDR2 (germline): SGHRS, YFSETQ. The CDR3 totals 15 residues. The DNA of the CDR3 is TGCGCCAGCAGCCCCCTAGCGGGAGTGAACAATGAGCAGTTCTTC. It yields the protein CASSPLAGVNNEQFF. The whole variable domain, filled in from reference TRBV5-1 and TRBJ2-1, reads KAGVTQTPRYLIKTRGQQVTLSCSPISGHRSVSWYQQTPGQGLQFLFEYFSETQRNKGNFPGRFSGRQFSNSRSEMNVSTLELGDSALYLCASSPLAGVNNEQFFGPGTRLTVL.

The genes are TRBV27 and TRBJ1-4; a possible D gene is TRBD1 (5 bases). Germline loops: CDR1 MNHEY, CDR2 SMNVEV (reference sequence). The CDR3 is made up of 15 amino acids. The V end lost 5 bases, the J end lost 0 bases, and 10 bases lay between the germline ends. CDR3 amino acids: CASSPLRATNEKLFF. As DNA, the CDR3 is TGTGCCAGCAGTCCCCTCAGGGCAACTAATGAAAAACTGTTTTTT.

This clonotype appeared once. The gene calls are TRBV5-4 and TRBJ1-6; no clear D. There are 14 residues in the CDR3. Between the trimmed V and J ends, which lost 2 bases and 7 bases, there was a span of 10 bases. Looked up from germline, CDR1 is SGHNT and CDR2 is YYREEE (reference sequence). CDR3 bases: TGTGCCAGCAGCTTAGGCAGCGAAAATTCACCCCTCCACTTT. Translating gives CASSLGSENSPLHF.

Regarding this clonotype: Possible read error: a much larger clone is one base away. V usage is TRBV5-1 and J usage is TRBJ2-1, with 12 bases aligning to TRBD2. The CDR3 contains 16 residues. The trim removed 4 bases at V and 6 bases at J, leaving 8 bases unmatched. From germline, CDR1 is SGHRS and CDR2 YFSETQ. The CDR3 spells CASSPQRLAGANEQFF. CDR3 sequence (DNA): TGCGCCAGCAGCCCGCAACGACTAGCGGGGGCCAATGAGCAGTTCTTC.

The chain joins TRBV29-1 to TRBJ1-2; 7 bases map to TRBD1. Germline loops: CDR1 SQVTM, CDR2 ANQGSEA. V lost 4 bases to trimming and J lost 10 bases; unmatched junction nucleotides: 6. The CDR3 totals 11 residues. The CDR3 bases are TGCAGCGTTGTAAGGACAGGTGTCTACACCTTC. It specifies CSVVRTGVYTF.

The sample holds a few counts of this clonotype. The V call is TRBV14, the J call TRBJ1-2, with a tentative D call TRBD1 (6 bases). V gave up 10 bases and J gave up 5 bases, with 11 bases separating them. The germline V gene encodes CDR1 SGHDN and CDR2 FVKESK. This CDR3 is 11 amino acids long. CDR3: CAMRTAYGYTF. In nucleotides, the CDR3 is TGTGCCATGCGGACAGCTTATGGCTACACCTTC.

This clonotype was seen at least ten times. The chain recombines TRBV9 with TRBJ2-5; D gene ambiguous. Germline-derived CDR1 and CDR2 are SGDLS and YYNGEE. V was trimmed by 4 bases and J by 5 bases, leaving 18 bases between them. This CDR3 is 15 amino acids long. CDR3 amino acids: CASSTSGRTGETQYF. In DNA form, the CDR3 reads TGTGCCAGCAGCACTTCCGGTCGCACCGGGGAGACCCAGTACTTC.

Notes on this clonotype: This may come from a read error, since a much larger clone is one base off. The CDR3 nucleotides read TGTGCCAGTAGCGGGAACTTCTACGAGCAGTACTTC. Protein: CASSGNFYEQYF. J is TRBJ2-7 and V is TRBV19, with D possibly matching TRBD2 (5 bases). The CDR3 covers 12 residues. Germline V lookup: CDR1 LNHDA, CDR2 SQIVND (reference sequence). V was shortened by 6 bases and J by 3 bases, with 9 bases between the two germline ends. The variable domain in full, completed from reference TRBV19 and TRBJ2-7, reads DGGITQSPKYLFRKEGQNVTLSCEQNLNHDAMYWYRQDPGQGLRLIYYSQIVNDFQKGDIAEGYSVSREKKESFPLTVTSAQKNPTAFYLCASSGNFYEQYFGPGTRLTVT.

The genes are TRBV19 and TRBJ2-1; 7 bases align to TRBD2. Germline V gene data show CDR1 as LNHDA and CDR2 as SQIVND (reference sequence). After removal of 11 bases from V and 5 bases from J, the junction contained 12 bases not matched to a gene. The CDR3 has 14 residues. In DNA form, the CDR3 reads TGTGCCGGCAGCCGGGACTACGCCAACAATGAGCAGTTCTTC. Its translation: CAGSRDYANNEQFF.

The chain is built from TRBV18 and TRBJ2-7; TRBD1 or TRBD2 may be the D gene (5 bases each). V lost 3 bases to trimming and J lost 4 bases, with 16 bases between them. CDR3 length equals 15 residues. The germline CDR1 and CDR2 sequences are KGHSH and LQKENI. The CDR3 DNA reads TGTGCCAGCTCACCCGGGACGACACTTGGATACGAGCAGTACTTC. Protein: CASSPGTTLGYEQYF.

V usage is TRBV15 and J usage is TRBJ1-3; tentative D call: TRBD1 (6 bases). The V gene's germline CDR1 is LNHNV and CDR2 YYDKDF (reference sequence). This CDR3 has 16 residues. V was shortened by 0 bases and J by 4 bases, with 13 bases between the two germline ends. The CDR3 DNA reads TGTGCCACCAGCAGAGATCCCACAGGGAGGGGAAACACCATATATTTT. It codes for CATSRDPTGRGNTIYF.

This clonotype was recorded at least ten times. This rearrangement joins TRBV19 to TRBJ2-2; D is perhaps TRBD1 (6 bases). Germline lookup yields CDR1 LNHDA and CDR2 SQIVND (reference sequence). The CDR3 sequence is 13 residues long. The V gene lost 5 bases and the J gene lost 8 bases, with 12 bases spanning the gap. The CDR3 region has the DNA TGTGCCAGTAGTCAAGACAGGAGGGGGGAGCTGTTTTTT. Amino acids: CASSQDRRGELFF. The variable domain in full, with the rest retrieved from reference TRBV19 and TRBJ2-2, is DGGITQSPKYLFRKEGQNVTLSCEQNLNHDAMYWYRQDPGQGLRLIYYSQIVNDFQKGDIAEGYSVSREKKESFPLTVTSAQKNPTAFYLCASSQDRRGELFFGEGSRLTVL.

The chain couples TRBV5-1 to TRBJ1-2, with TRBD1 identical over 9 bases. The germline V gene has CDR1 SGHRS and CDR2 YFSETQ. The CDR3 runs 13 residues. V dropped 5 bases and J dropped 8; count of bases not matched to a gene: 7. CDR3 sequence: CASSAGTGKGYTF. The CDR3 DNA reads as TGCGCCAGCAGTGCCGGGACAGGGAAGGGCTACACCTTC.

This clonotype was observed at least ten times. CDR3 region: CASSFGLAGGRDTQYF. For the CDR3, the DNA is TGCGCCAGCAGCTTTGGACTAGCGGGAGGACGTGATACGCAGTATTTT. The gene calls are TRBV5-1 and TRBJ2-3; 14 bases match TRBD2. The CDR3 totals 16 residues. Germline V gene sequence: CDR1 SGHRS, CDR2 YFSETQ. J was trimmed by 6 bases and V by 2 bases; bases with no gene match: 5.

This clonotype has ten or more counts. CDR3 nucleotide sequence: TGCGCCAGCAGCCTCGCGGCTGAGCAGTTCTTC. This encodes CASSLAAEQFF. This rearrangement joins TRBV4-1 to TRBJ2-1; D uncertain. Per germline, CDR1 MGHRA and CDR2 YSYEKL. V gave up 4 bases and J gave up 9 bases, with 7 bases separating them. The CDR3 totals 11 residues.

This clonotype was seen more than once but under ten times. The V and J genes are TRBV5-4 and TRBJ2-5; 7 bases fit TRBD1. Germline trimming cut 7 bases from V and 3 bases from J; bases unmatched to any gene: 9. CDR3 length: 14 residues. The germline gives CDR1 SGHNT, CDR2 YYREEE (reference sequence). CDR3: CASGFGTEKETQYF. CDR3 in DNA: TGTGCCAGCGGTTTCGGGACAGAAAAAGAGACCCAGTACTTC.

V and J are TRBV19 and TRBJ1-6; 9 positions agree with TRBD1. The junction had 8 bases not matched to a gene; V was cut back by 8 bases and J by 9 bases. From germline, CDR1 is LNHDA and CDR2 SQIVND (reference sequence). The CDR3 is made up of 14 amino acids. CDR3 amino acids: CASGRTGDGSPLHF. The CDR3 DNA sequence: TGTGCCAGTGGGCGGACAGGGGACGGTTCACCCCTCCACTTT.